This T cell receptor (beta chain) came from a study of blood T cell repertoires in COVID-19 (dated by TCRdb to 2018 to 2021). General notes on the study: Samples from collaborators originated in the United States, Italy and Spain and spanned both the acute and convalescent phases of COVID-19. The dataset comprised deeply sampled blood TCRbeta repertoires from subjects exposed to, actively infected with, or recovered from COVID-19. The repertoires were released in a freely available public database intended as a resource for research on the immune response to SARS-CoV-2. Sample metadata almost always included a de-identified subject ID, COVID-19 status, age in years and sex. Where available, HLA class I and class II types were obtained from metadata supplied by the sample provider rather than from assay-based typing. The prospective study material was composed of cDNA or gDNA derived from T cells, B-cell-depleted T cells, or PBMCs. Samples came from the ongoing ImmuneRACE study (first 160 participants) plus 1,254 subjects from 6 global collaborators. The investigation overall reported the following: Clinical and demographic metadata were provided uncurated, with the amount varying by source and participant.

The immunoSEQ Assay, a bias-controlled multiplex PCR, was used to amplify TCRbeta CDR3 regions from genomic DNA. The paper's processing steps were these. Nucleated cell counts per sample were estimated from amplification of reference gene primers within the assay. Sequence reads were collapsed and filtered to measure the absolute abundance of every unique TCRbeta CDR3 rearrangement. For each sample, productive Simpson clonality was calculated as the square root of Simpson's diversity index across productive rearrangements. As stored in TCRdb, this immuneACCESS dataset retains in-frame rearrangements with V and J assigned. A fraction of the clones does not appear; measured against another copy, unresolved V genes explain less than half of the discrepancy, and the remainder lacks a known reason. V, J and clone size derive from that table, while D and trimming were established from the DNA sequence. This sample lists some 200,000 clones; 86% were detected once. In total, the top ten clones hold about 4% of the sample.

CDR1 and CDR2 were assigned from the germline V gene as ENHRY and SYGVKD. Measured from the cysteine to the phenylalanine, the CDR3 is 15 residues long. Only CDR3 DNA remains: 45 bases, in frame from the first base. The V end gives up 2 bases and the J end 0 bases, leaving 1 base in the junction not matched to a gene. For this clone: Its antigen is still unknown. Base qualities were left out, and no much larger clone turns up one base away.

Enrolling through a virtual design, the prospective study's participants ranged in age from roughly 18 to 95 years and lived across roughly 24 United States geographic areas. In the prospective study, cohorts were assigned on the basis of participant-reported clinical history obtained from a screening survey and a study questionnaire. In the prospective study, whole blood, serum and a nasopharyngeal or oropharyngeal swab were collected from each participant by mobile phlebotomists. Over a roughly 2-month period, participants in the prospective study had the option of providing additional blood draws and questionnaires. Before DNA extraction, prospective study blood samples were shipped either frozen or at room temperature.

Here the chain combines TRBV10-3 and TRBJ1-5; TRBD1 lines up with 7 middle nucleotides. Material: PBMCs or T cells enriched from blood (not recorded which). This receptor was taken from a woman between 40 and 50 years old with acute COVID-19. Here the CDR3 is given as CAISEGTDSNQPQHF. The DNA sequence follows: TGTGCCATCAGTGAGGGGACAGATAGCAATCAGCCCCAGCATTTT.